This record covers a single T cell receptor beta chain. Its specificity is not known. The same CDR3 also results from other DNA sequences found in this sample. The data originate from a study of shared clonotypes between healthy human individuals. When replicate PCRs were run on sorted subsets, they used about 200 ng DNA, 30,000 to 35,000 T cell genomes. Assay: immunoSEQ multiplex PCR; the TCRdb copy retains only in-frame clones and omits some. The table includes some 2.3 million clones, over 90% detected once. Findings and caveats of the study: Naive CD4 clonotypes were shared across several donors at 5% to 6%.

The sequence came from a young man in good health. Some clones in this sample may be carry-over from other donors' samples. The specimen was naive CD4+ T cells from PBMCs. Documented subset: CD45RA+ positively selected.

DNA for the CDR3: TGCAGTGCTAGCCCGGGAGATACGCAGTATTTT. This encodes CSASPGDTQYF. The J gene is TRBJ2-3, the V gene TRBV20-1; D not certain. Trimming took off 3 bases at V and 5 bases at J, with 6 bases between the two ends. Germline V CDR1 and CDR2: DFQATT, SNEGSKA (reference sequence). The CDR3 totals 11 residues.